This TCR beta chain was documented in a study of T cell clusters in autoimmune cytopenias (dated by TCRdb to the late 2010s). With regard to the full study: The median TRB sequencing depth was just over 50,000 reads per sample, and the median number of distinct TRB clonotypes was approximately 2,000 per sample. The goal of the study was to find out whether patients with autoimmune cytopenia have a disease-specific immune repertoire signature that could be used as a blood-based biomarker. Alongside healthy, CLL and autoimmune hepatitis controls, autoimmune cytopenia patients had their peripheral blood TRB and IGH repertoires sequenced at active disease and again during treatment follow-up.

Multiplex PCR with a touch-down protocol amplified TRB rearrangements, with the TRB-A and TRB-B primer pools combined in a single tube. Illumina adapters and sample indices were attached to the amplicons through two consecutive PCR reactions using Phusion HS II polymerase. Amplicons were gel-purified with the NucleoSpin Gel and PCR Clean-up kit, then quantified by Qubit and quality-checked on an Agilent 2100 Bioanalyzer. Sequencing of the libraries was performed on an Illumina MiSeq with 600-cycle, single-indexed, paired-end runs. Turning to the authors' computational methods: MiXCR version 2.1.12 with the default MiXCR reference library was used to align and assemble TRB reads. A clone was defined by each unique CDR3 nucleotide sequence, and analysis was restricted to productive sequences with at least two reads. To assess repertoire diversity, an R script computed alpha-parameterized diversity profiles (alpha 0 to 5), which included the Shannon (alpha 1) and Simpson (alpha 2) indices. The tcR package was used to compute combinatorial TRB VJ usage, and cohorts were compared on this usage by principal component analysis with ade4. Using GLIPH, TCRbeta CDR3s were clustered on pairs of cohorts matched for age and read depth, and a Wilcoxon test was used to compare cluster frequencies. TCRdb reprocessed the reads, so every CDR3 protein sequence counts as one entry and DNA is not shown. The V and J calls and clone size come from TCRdb's table, not from the authors' own analysis. The table kept for this sample lists over a thousand distinct CDR3 sequences. About a third of the sample goes to the ten largest clones.

For each sample, TRB amplification used 250 to 300 ng of peripheral blood genomic DNA, equal to roughly 38,000 genome equivalents. General findings and caveats noted by the study authors: A lack of physiological T cell clusters in primary autoimmune cytopenia patients was suggested by GLIPH, as 51 clusters were found to be exclusive to healthy donors versus roughly 18 exclusive to patients. Approximately 3-fold more exclusive TRB clusters were observed in healthy donors than in active autoimmune hepatitis patients, consistent with an autoimmunity-wide signature. The cluster-lack signature was not seen for secondary cytopenia versus CLL, apparently masked by the dominant lymphoma-associated repertoire. The T cell clusters were only ever defined in silico, so experimental validation of their functional role was still needed. Shifts in the TRB repertoire, including less even repertoires in secondary cytopenia and CLL, were mostly a reflection of lymphoma bias and not of autoimmunity.

This clonotype qualifies as medium-sized (0.01 to 0.1%) by its frequency, with no count on file. Its recognized antigen is unknown. The CDR3 has 17 amino acids, counting the end cysteine and phenylalanine. The DNA is unrecorded. CDR1 LGHNA and CDR2 YNFKEQ were looked up in the germline V gene. The material sequenced was peripheral blood. Recombination joined TRBV4-2 with TRBJ2-1; absent DNA, TCRdb's TRBD2 call cannot be checked. The sequence was obtained from a human donor with an autoimmune cytopenia or autoimmune hepatitis (not recorded which). The CDR3 protein: CASSLEGTSGAYNEQFF.